This entry concerns a single T cell receptor beta chain. The data were taken from a study of blood T cell repertoires in COVID-19. Study summary: Samples of COVID-19 (acute and convalescent) were obtained from the United States, Italy and Spain. Sources were T cells, B-cell-depleted T cells, or PBMCs; the material itself was cDNA or gDNA.

The CDR3 runs 13 residues. The germline gives CDR1 SGHTA, CDR2 FQGTGA. Between the trimmed V and J ends, which lost 2 bases and 2 bases, there was a span of 6 bases. Authors' data handling: It was from reference gene primer amplification that nucleated cell counts were estimated. Sequencing used immunoSEQ multiplex PCR; TCRdb keeps in-frame clones, though not all of them. That table supplies the V and J calls and clone size; D and trimming were determined from the DNA. Found here are approximately 210,000 clones, about 91% of them singletons; the top ten hold 4.5% to 5.5%. The V gene is TRBV7-3, the J gene TRBJ1-2, with D unclear. Sequencing was carried out using peripheral blood. The receptor was isolated from a woman aged 40 to 50 with acute or convalescent COVID-19. CDR3 in DNA: TGTGCCAGCAGCTTAGGACTAAACTATGGCTACACCTTC. Its protein is CASSLGLNYGYTF.